A single sample gave rise to the 13 T cell receptor beta chains below, sequenced in a study of early T cells in non-severe SARS-CoV-2 infection. Via MiXCR, TCRdb re-called the 5' RACE reads, giving one row per CDR3 protein. The table lists about 39,000 distinct CDR3 sequences, 6% to 7.5% of them singletons. Sequencing was performed on whole blood. All receptors derive from an adult who was a healthcare worker with PCR-confirmed SARS-CoV-2 infection or an uninfected control (not recorded which).

The chain combines TRBV12-3 or TRBV12-4 with TRBJ2-5, with 9 positions matching TRBD2. CDR3 size: 14 residues. With 6 bases clipped from V and 4 bases from J, the junction kept 6 bases outside the gene matches. The CDR3 protein is CASRSSGTVETQYF. CDR3 nucleotide sequence: TGTGCCAGCAGGTCTAGCGGGACGGTAGAGACCCAGTACTTC.

This clonotype was detected a few times. The V gene is TRBV5-4, the J gene TRBJ2-7, with 10 bases identical to TRBD2. The CDR3 has 14 amino acids. Germline V gene data show CDR1 as SGHNT and CDR2 as YYREEE (reference sequence). The V segment lost 2 bases and the J segment 2 bases; nucleotides outside the gene matches: 1. CDR3 sequence reads: CASSLAGGPYEQYF. CDR3 bases: TGTGCCAGCAGCTTAGCGGGGGGGCCCTACGAGCAGTACTTC.

The chain couples TRBV6-1 to TRBJ2-1; TRBD1 might be the D (5 bases). V shed 4 bases and J shed 7 bases, with 8 bases lying between them. The CDR3 is 12 residues long. Germline loops: CDR1 MNHNS, CDR2 SASEGT. In nucleotides, the CDR3 is TGTGCCAGCAGTGCGCAGGGAAATGAGCAGTTCTTC. Translated, it gives CASSAQGNEQFF.

The V and J genes are TRBV18 and TRBJ1-1; D is perhaps TRBD1 (5 bases). Trimming shortened V by 11 bases and J by 1 base, and 11 bases separated the two germline ends. The CDR3 spans 12 residues. Looked up from germline, CDR1 is KGHSH and CDR2 is LQKENI. CDR3 in DNA: TGTGCCGCGGGGCTGCCGAACACTGAAGCTTTCTTT. Translation: CAAGLPNTEAFF.

This clonotype came up many times. The chain employs TRBV6-6 and TRBJ2-3; D might be TRBD2 (6 bases). Per the germline V gene, CDR1 is MNHNY and CDR2 is SVGAGI (reference sequence). This CDR3 spans 16 amino acids. V lost 10 bases to trimming and J lost 3 bases, with 23 bases between them. CDR3 sequence reads: CATRTMRPGGTDTQYF. The CDR3 bases are TGTGCCACCCGGACAATGAGGCCCGGAGGGACAGATACGCAGTATTTT.

This clonotype was counted ten times or more. The chain links TRBV29-1 to TRBJ1-1; 7 bases match TRBD1. The CDR3 is 13 amino acids. V shed 5 bases and J 3 bases; nucleotides not matched to a gene: 6. CDR1 SQVTM and CDR2 ANQGSEA come from the germline V gene. The CDR3 here is CSVRQGGYTEAFF. CDR3 bases: TGCAGCGTTAGACAGGGAGGTTACACTGAAGCTTTCTTT.

In this sample, this clonotype turned up many times. This rearrangement joins TRBV20-1 to TRBJ1-6; maybe TRBD1 (5 bases). Germline values: CDR1 DFQATT, CDR2 SNEGSKA (reference sequence). Trimming took 6 bases from V and 3 from J, leaving 9 bases between them. The CDR3 consists of 13 residues. In DNA, the CDR3 is TGCAGTGCCACTCAGGGCTATAATTCACCCCTCCACTTT. Its protein is CSATQGYNSPLHF.

The gene calls are TRBV7-9 and TRBJ2-6, with unresolved D. CDR1 is SEHNR, CDR2 FQNEAQ, per germline (reference sequence). Between the trimmed V and J ends, which lost 1 base and 11 bases, there was a span of 6 bases. The CDR3 contains 12 residues. This CDR3 reads CASSLEWHVLTF. CDR3 nucleotide sequence: TGTGCCAGCAGCTTAGAGTGGCACGTCCTGACTTTC.

This clonotype was recorded a few times. The gene calls are TRBV3-1 and TRBJ2-5; 8 nucleotides align to TRBD1. V shed 4 bases, J shed 3 bases, and the junction held 1 base outside the gene matches. Germline CDR1 LGHDT, CDR2 YNNKEL (reference sequence). This CDR3 has 13 residues. CDR3 residues: CASSPDREETQYF. The CDR3 DNA reads TGTGCCAGCAGCCCGGACAGGGAAGAGACCCAGTACTTC.

This clonotype was seen only a few times. This chain links TRBV4-3 with TRBJ2-5, with TRBD2 identical over 10 bases. The germline CDR1 and CDR2 sequences are LGHNA and YSLEER. CDR3 length equals 20 residues. V lost 0 bases and J lost 6; bases outside the gene matches: 19. The CDR3 here is CASSQDVATSGVGGRQTQYF. The CDR3 DNA reads TGCGCCAGCAGCCAAGATGTGGCTACTAGCGGGGTTGGGGGTAGACAGACCCAGTACTTC.

This clonotype was seen more than once but under ten times. As DNA, the CDR3 is TGCGCCAGCAGCTTGGTTTGGGGTGTGGACTACGAGCAGTACTTC. Translation: CASSLVWGVDYEQYF. The chain couples TRBV5-1 to TRBJ2-7; D ambiguous. Germline CDR1 reads SGHRS; CDR2 reads YFSETQ. This CDR3 has 15 residues. V lost 0 bases, J lost 3 bases, and 13 bases lay in between.

This clonotype was seen many times. This chain uses TRBV4-2 with TRBJ2-3; 10 bases are a match to TRBD2. V lost 4 bases, J lost 4 bases, and 8 bases stayed unmatched. Germline CDR1 reads LGHNA; CDR2 reads YNFKEQ. The CDR3 totals 16 residues. CDR3 in amino acids: CASSRQERGGPDTQYF. CDR3 nucleotides: TGTGCCAGCAGCCGTCAAGAGCGGGGGGGCCCAGATACGCAGTATTTT.

V and J are TRBV3-2 and TRBJ2-7; the DNA was not used to check the table's D call, TRBD2. TRBV3-2 is termed a pseudogene. The CDR3 is 18 residues long. The CDR3 is CASSQRGGPSGTGYEQYF. The DNA for the CDR3 is TGTGCCAGCAGCCAAAGGGGGGGGCCTAGCGGGACCGGTTACGAGCAGTACTTC.